The source of this T cell receptor beta chain is a study of blood T cells in healthy people across ages. Study-wide results and limits: Long-lived donors exceeded aged donors in naive CD4+ cells and diversity.

Turning to this clonotype: Its antigen remains unknown.

V shed 8 bases and J shed 0 bases, with 5 bases lying between them. This CDR3 has 13 residues. Germline loops: CDR1 ENHRY, CDR2 SYGVKD. A second PCR of 7 to 11 cycles used a sample-barcoded 5' primer and a J-beta primer mix. TCRdb processed the 5' RACE reads anew with MiXCR; each CDR3 protein has one entry. The repertoire holds some 1.4 million distinct CDR3 sequences, with roughly 45% as singletons. The sequenced sample was blood. V gene TRBV10-3 combines with J gene TRBJ2-6; D not resolved. This receptor was obtained from a young woman in good health. The CDR3 bases are TGTGCCATCCGGCTCTCTGGGGCCAACGTCCTGACTTTC. As protein: CAIRLSGANVLTF.